The text below deals with one T cell receptor beta chain. Its matching antigen is unknown. The data stem from a study of shared clonotypes between healthy human individuals. Study results and caveats: The genetic and exposure-history diversity represented was limited by few donors. Estimated richness was generally greater in naive than memory subsets.

Those who donated, Caucasian adults without exception, all lived in Nashville, Tennessee. Investigators divided CD4+ cells into CD45RA+ naive and CD45RA-negative memory subsets. Produced via immunoSEQ multiplex PCR; TCRdb's table is partial and in-frame only. The sample lists approximately 740,000 clones, approximately 74% seen once, with approximately 1.8% in the top ten. The clonotype was recovered from a woman younger than 45 in good health. Specimen: memory CD4+ T cells sorted from blood. The subset was: CD45RA-negative fraction.

CDR3 sequence: CASSLYPAGELFF. The CDR3 nucleotides read TGTGCCAGCAGTTTATATCCAGCCGGGGAGCTGTTTTTT. This chain uses TRBV27 with TRBJ2-2; D is uncertain. The V and J ends lost 1 base and 6 bases respectively, with 6 bases between them. The CDR3 runs to 13 residues. Looked up from germline, CDR1 is MNHEY and CDR2 is SMNVEV (reference sequence).